These 3 T cell receptor beta chains originate from one sample sequenced in a study of response to subunit inactivated influenza vaccine (dated by TCRdb to the late 2010s). The library was made by RT-PCR. Sequencing relied on an Illumina HiSeq 2500. The raw public reads went through TCRdb reprocessing: fastp at Q25, MiXCR clone calling, in-frame beta chains kept. A single entry per CDR3 protein holds the most common genes and DNA from its merged rows. A total of roughly 170,000 distinct CDR3 sequences appear in this sample, approximately 9.2% of them only once. The ten largest clonotypes hold approximately 10% of the sample. Sequencing was performed on non-naive T cells sorted from PBMCs, taken on the day of vaccination. Interpreted using the paper, the cell subset or site label stands for: memory T cell fraction. These receptors were obtained from a man aged 45-60 years who received an inactivated influenza vaccine. Donor details come from another sample of the same person, matched by shared clones.

The V and J genes are TRBV14 and TRBJ2-5, with unresolved D. This CDR3 has 14 residues. Trimming shortened V by 4 bases and J by 5 bases, and 14 bases separated the two germline ends. From germline, CDR1 is SGHDN and CDR2 FVKESK. CDR3 residues: CASSLVQSVETQYF. The CDR3 DNA follows: TGTGCCAGCAGCCTCGTGCAATCGGTCGAGACCCAGTACTTC. The whole variable domain, filled in from reference TRBV14 and TRBJ2-5, reads EAGVTQFPSHSVIEKGQTVTLRCDPISGHDNLYWYRRVMGKEIKFLLHFVKESKQDESGMPNNRFLAERTGGTYSTLKVQPAELEDSGVYFCASSLVQSVETQYFGPGTRLLVL.

This clonotype came up a few times. J is TRBJ1-1 and V is TRBV4-1, with 8 nucleotides matching TRBD1. The CDR3 has 14 residues. The trim removed 4 bases at V and 8 bases at J, leaving 9 bases unmatched. The V gene's germline CDR1 is MGHRA and CDR2 YSYEKL. DNA for the CDR3: TGCGCCAGCAGCCGGACAGGGTTGACGGGGGAAGCTTTCTTT. Its protein product is CASSRTGLTGEAFF.

This clonotype was counted at least ten times. V usage is TRBV20-1 and J usage is TRBJ2-7; 9 bases match TRBD2. The CDR3 runs to 14 residues. Germline loops: CDR1 DFQATT, CDR2 SNEGSKA (reference sequence). V lost 6 bases to trimming and J lost 5 bases; unmatched junction nucleotides: 11. The CDR3: CSAREVAGAHEQYF. DNA for the CDR3: TGCAGTGCCAGGGAGGTAGCGGGAGCACACGAGCAGTACTTC.